The rows below give T cell receptor beta chains drawn from one sample of a study of radiotherapy plus CTLA-4 blockade in lung cancer. Only in-frame clones appear in the TCRdb table, and some are missing; sequencing was by immunoSEQ multiplex PCR. The sample shows roughly 73,000 clones, roughly 87% of them seen only once. Sequenced material: peripheral blood, taken from a patient treated with radiotherapy plus ipilimumab. Receptor source: a human donor with non-small cell lung cancer that progressed on radiotherapy plus ipilimumab. The CDR3 runs from the conserved cysteine through the conserved F or W. Fields, in order: J gene, V gene, clone size, CDR3 protein. Not all rows give a size; the values are once, few, many and, for expanded clones, a class.

TRBJ1-2,TRBV11-2,-,CASSFSGRDRGYTF
TRBJ1-1,TRBV28,-,CASSPWGGGTNAFF
TRBJ1-2,TRBV2,-,CASSPDRAGYTF
TRBJ2-2,TRBV5-1,-,CASSLDFSPSPGELFF
TRBJ1-5,TRBV6-5,-,CASSYRGGNQPQHF
TRBJ2-3,TRBV4-1,once,CASSRSADTQYF
TRBJ1-2,TRBV19,-,CASSVEFYGYTF
TRBJ1-4,TRBV9,-,CASSASGIANEKLFF
TRBJ2-5,TRBV18,-,CASSLFHGPETQYF
TRBJ1-1,TRBV9,-,CASSAYLGTEAFF
TRBJ2-4,TRBV10-2,-,CASSESGWDRGPIQYF
TRBJ2-3,TRBV29-1,-,CSVLTGRVTDTQYF
TRBJ1-5,TRBV6-6,-,CASTTGTWDQPQHF
TRBJ1-2,TRBV28,few,CASSFTVNYGYTF
TRBJ2-1,TRBV2,-,CASSNLGEQFF
TRBJ1-3,TRBV13,-,CASSLYYRASGNTIYF
TRBJ1-2,TRBV29-1,-,CSVEGQGLWGYTF
TRBJ1-2,TRBV5-4,-,CASTTRDRTNYGYTF
TRBJ1-1,TRBV7-2,once,CASSLDGLNTEAFF
TRBJ2-2,TRBV5-3,-,CARSCPGQVKLRVTGELFF
TRBJ1-2,TRBV27,few,CASSLSRGGLNGYTF
TRBJ2-5,TRBV28,-,CASSPRDGEETQYF
TRBJ2-3,TRBV9,-,CASSVATRTGDNTDTQYF
TRBJ2-1,TRBV5-4,-,CASSLAAVNSYNEQFF
TRBJ1-1,TRBV11-2,-,CASSLRDPSTGSEAFF
TRBJ1-5,TRBV28,-,CASSLVGDSNQPQHF
TRBJ2-5,TRBV7-9,-,CASSPRTGFGETQYF
TRBJ2-7,TRBV28,-,CASSLSYRGGINYEQYF
TRBJ2-7,TRBV10-1,-,CASSERGRGEQYF
TRBJ2-7,TRBV9,-,CASSVGTDDSEQYF
TRBJ2-5,TRBV7-6,-,CASSLGTRVEETQYF
TRBJ2-5,TRBV6-1,-,CASSEFGGWGETQYF
TRBJ2-1,TRBV7-9,-,CASSLGLGSGNEQFF
TRBJ1-2,TRBV6-1,-,CASSEDGVGYTF
TRBJ2-1,TRBV28,-,CASRSVASPDNEQFF
TRBJ2-1,TRBV7-2,-,CASSLTTNSYNEQFF
TRBJ2-2,TRBV9,-,CASSVVSNANTGELFF
TRBJ2-6,TRBV5-1,-,CASSSGRLAGPFSGANVLTF
TRBJ1-3,TRBV6-1,-,CASSTGGENTIYF
TRBJ1-2,TRBV7-9,-,CASSLADFVQGETYGYTF
TRBJ1-3,TRBV5-1,-,CASSLSSSGNTIYF
TRBJ1-2,TRBV6-5,-,CASSPSTGNYGYTF
TRBJ2-1,TRBV4-1,-,CASSPVHTGLAGLGAYNEQFF
TRBJ1-4,TRBV5-1,-,CASSLRSGGPPEKLFF
TRBJ2-1,TRBV7-2,-,CASSLFVGLADNYNEQFF
TRBJ1-1,TRBV25-1,once,CASSSGAEAFF
TRBJ2-7,TRBV27,-,CASRVPGRAYEQYF